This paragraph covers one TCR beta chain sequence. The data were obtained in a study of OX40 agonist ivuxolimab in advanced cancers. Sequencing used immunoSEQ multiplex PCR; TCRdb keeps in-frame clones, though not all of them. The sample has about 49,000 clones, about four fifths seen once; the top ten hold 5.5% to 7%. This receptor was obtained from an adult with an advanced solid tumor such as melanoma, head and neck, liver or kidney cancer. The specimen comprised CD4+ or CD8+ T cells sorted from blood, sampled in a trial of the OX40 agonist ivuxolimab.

This chain's CDR3 is CASSQDRFSNQPQHF. The DNA of the CDR3 is TGCGCCAGCAGCCAAGACCGGTTTAGCAATCAGCCCCAGCATTTT. The chain recombines TRBV4-1 with TRBJ1-5, with D unclear. Germline CDR1 is MGHRA and CDR2 is YSYEKL. V gave up 0 bases and J gave up 0 bases, with 6 bases separating them. The CDR3 is 15 amino acids.